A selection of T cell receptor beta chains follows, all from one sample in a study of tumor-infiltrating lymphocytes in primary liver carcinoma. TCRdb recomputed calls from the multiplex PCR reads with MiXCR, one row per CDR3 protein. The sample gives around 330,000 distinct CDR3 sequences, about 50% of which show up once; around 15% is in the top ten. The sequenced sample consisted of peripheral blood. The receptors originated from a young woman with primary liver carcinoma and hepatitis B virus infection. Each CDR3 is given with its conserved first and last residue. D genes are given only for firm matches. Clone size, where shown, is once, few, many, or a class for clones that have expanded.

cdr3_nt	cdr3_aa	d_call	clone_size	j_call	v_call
TGTGCCAGCAGTTCCCCAAATCTAGCGGGAGTTGGGTCGGCCGGGGAGCTGTTTTTT	CASSSPNLAGVGSAGELFF	TRBD2	few	TRBJ2-2	TRBV12-3/TRBV12-4
TGCTGCGTTTGTCAGTCAGGGGCCTACAATGAGCAGTTCTTC	CCVCQSGAYNEQFF	.	.	TRBJ2-1	TRBV29-1
TGTGCTAGCAGCTTAGATACAGGGACCGGGGCTAACATCCTGACTTTC	CASSLDTGTGANILTF	.	once	TRBJ2-6	TRBV11-2
TGTGCCAACAGCTTGGCACACAGAGTCACCGGGGAGTTGTTTTTT	CANSLAHRVTGELFF	.	.	TRBJ2-2	TRBV5-6
TGTGCCAGCAAGGCGGGACTAGCGGACAGGTTAGCCAAAAACATTCAGTACTTC	CASKAGLADRLAKNIQYF	TRBD2	few	TRBJ2-4	TRBV6-1
TGCGCCAGCAGCCAAGCGGGTGGGAACGAGCAGTACTTC	CASSQAGGNEQYF	.	many	TRBJ2-7	TRBV4-3
TGTGCCAGCAGTTCCAGCGCTAATGAAAAACTGTTTTTT	CASSSSANEKLFF	.	once	TRBJ1-4	TRBV6-6
TGTGCCAGCAGCGCCAGAGTCGATCAGCCCCAGCATTTT	CASSARVDQPQHF	.	.	TRBJ1-5	TRBV7-9
TGTGCCAGCAGCATGGGGGGGAATCAGCCCCAGCATTTT	CASSMGGNQPQHF	.	few	TRBJ1-5	TRBV13
TGCGCCAGCAGTGACCGTCTTCTAGCGGGTATCACCGGGGAGCTGTTTTTT	CASSDRLLAGITGELFF	TRBD2	few	TRBJ2-2	TRBV10-2
TGTGCCAGCTCACGAACCGGGACAGGTGGGAGTTACTCCTACGAGCAGTACTTC	CASSRTGTGGSYSYEQYF	TRBD1	.	TRBJ2-7	TRBV18
TGTGCCAGCAGCCAGACAGGGAACTACGAGCAGTACTTC	CASSQTGNYEQYF	TRBD1	few	TRBJ2-7	TRBV7-9
TGCGCCAACAGCCAAGCCACAGGGTTCTATGGCTACACCTTC	CANSQATGFYGYTF	.	.	TRBJ1-2	TRBV4-3
TGTGCCAGCAGCTCGGACGGGAGAGGCTACGAGCAGTACTTC	CASSSDGRGYEQYF	.	.	TRBJ2-7	TRBV13
TGCGCCAGCAGCCCTCCCGGTCCCTCCTACGAGCAGTACTTC	CASSPPGPSYEQYF	.	.	TRBJ2-7	TRBV4-1
TGCAGCGTACGGACTAGCGGGAGTTGGAAAGATACGCAGTATTTT	CSVRTSGSWKDTQYF	TRBD2	few	TRBJ2-3	TRBV29-1
TGCAGCGTAACGGGGAACTCCTACAATGAGCAGTTCTTC	CSVTGNSYNEQFF	.	.	TRBJ2-1	TRBV29-1
TGTGCCAGCAGCCGAGTCGGGACAGGGAAACATGGCTACACCTTC	CASSRVGTGKHGYTF	TRBD1	.	TRBJ1-2	TRBV14
TGCAGCGTTGAAGATCTACTGGGGGGGGTCCCAGAGACCCAGTACTTC	CSVEDLLGGVPETQYF	TRBD2	many	TRBJ2-5	TRBV29-1
TGCGCCAGCAGCTGGACTAGCGGGTCCCCCTCCTACAATGAGCAGTTCTTC	CASSWTSGSPSYNEQFF	TRBD2	.	TRBJ2-1	TRBV5-1
TGTGTCAGCAGCTTATGGGAGGGCTCCGAGCAGTACTTC	CVSSLWEGSEQYF	TRBD2	.	TRBJ2-7	TRBV7-9
TGTGCCAGCAGTGCCCAAACTAGCGGGAGGGGCCATGAGCAGTCCTTC	CASSAQTSGRGHEQSF	TRBD2	.	TRBJ2-1	TRBV6-2/TRBV6-3
TGTGCCAGCAGTCCTGGGACAGCTAGCATGAACACTGAAGCTTTCTTT	CASSPGTASMNTEAFF	TRBD1	few	TRBJ1-1	TRBV12-3/TRBV12-4